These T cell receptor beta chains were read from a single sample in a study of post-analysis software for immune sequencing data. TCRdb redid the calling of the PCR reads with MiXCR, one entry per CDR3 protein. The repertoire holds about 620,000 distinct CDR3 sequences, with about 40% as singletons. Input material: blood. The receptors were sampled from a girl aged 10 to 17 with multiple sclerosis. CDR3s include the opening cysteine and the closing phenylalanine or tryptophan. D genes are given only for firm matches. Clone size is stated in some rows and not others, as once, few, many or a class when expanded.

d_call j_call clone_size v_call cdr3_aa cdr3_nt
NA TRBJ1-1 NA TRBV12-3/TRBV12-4 CASSFVGNTEAFF TGTGCCAGCAGTTTCGTAGGGAACACTGAAGCTTTCTTT
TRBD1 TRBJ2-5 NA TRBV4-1 CASSPQQGPPRETQYF TGCGCCAGCAGCCCACAACAGGGGCCGCCTCGAGAGACCCAGTACTTC
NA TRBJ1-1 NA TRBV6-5 CASSFDSTNTEAFF TGTGCCAGCAGTTTCGACAGTACGAACACTGAAGCTTTCTTT
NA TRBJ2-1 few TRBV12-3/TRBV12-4 CASRPGTTNEQFF TGTGCCAGCAGACCCGGGACAACCAATGAGCAGTTCTTC
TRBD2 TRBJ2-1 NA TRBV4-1 CASSMPGLAGNEQFF TGCGCCAGCAGCATGCCGGGACTAGCGGGAAATGAGCAGTTCTTC
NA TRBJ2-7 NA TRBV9 CASSVGMGGPYEQYF TGTGCCAGCAGCGTAGGCATGGGGGGGCCCTACGAGCAGTACTTC
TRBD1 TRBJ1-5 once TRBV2 CASSGNSGQFNQPQHF TGTGCCAGCAGTGGGAACTCGGGACAGTTCAATCAGCCCCAGCATTTT
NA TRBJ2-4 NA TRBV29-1 CSVEDRGAKNIQYF TGCAGCGTTGAAGATCGCGGGGCCAAAAACATTCAGTACTTC
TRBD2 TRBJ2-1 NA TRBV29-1 CSVETGAGEAYNEQFF TGCAGCGTTGAAACGGGAGCGGGAGAGGCTTACAATGAGCAGTTCTTC
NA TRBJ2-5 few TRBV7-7 CASSLRPGSQETQYF TGTGCTAGCAGCTTAAGACCCGGATCCCAAGAGACCCAGTACTTC
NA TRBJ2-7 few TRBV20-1 CSASMGEAYEQYF TGCAGTGCTTCCATGGGGGAGGCCTACGAGCAGTACTTC
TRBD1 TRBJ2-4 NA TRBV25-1 CASKEGAENIQYF TGTGCCAGCAAAGAGGGGGCGGAAAACATTCAGTACTTC
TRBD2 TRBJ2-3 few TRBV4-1 CASSQEKREGSPDTQYF TGCGCCAGCAGCCAAGAAAAGCGGGAGGGGAGCCCAGATACGCAGTATTTT
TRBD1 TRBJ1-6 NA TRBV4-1 CASSRGGTANSPLHF TGCGCCAGCAGCCGGGGCGGGACAGCGAATTCACCCCTCCACTTT
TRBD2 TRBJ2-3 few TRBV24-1 CATSDLRTSGRDPTDTQYF TGTGCCACCAGTGATTTGAGGACTAGCGGGAGGGATCCGACAGATACGCAGTATTTT
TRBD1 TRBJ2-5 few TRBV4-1 CASSQDARVTGGRETQYF TGCGCCAGCAGCCAAGACGCGCGAGTGACAGGGGGCCGAGAGACCCAGTACTTC
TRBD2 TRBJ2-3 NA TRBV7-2 CASSSPGLAGALTDTQYF TGTGCCAGCAGCTCTCCGGGACTAGCGGGGGCCCTCACAGATACGCAGTATTTT
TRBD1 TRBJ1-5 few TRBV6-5 CASSYGTGVNQPQHF TGTGCCAGCAGTTACGGGACAGGGGTAAATCAGCCCCAGCATTTT